The T cell receptor (beta chain) under discussion was sequenced for a study of identifying expanded T cells in peripheral blood. Study-wide findings and caveats: Across healthy donors, higher total template counts meant significantly greater approximately two-week count variance.

As to this clone: Antigen specificity is unknown.

Deletions cut 0 bases from V and 6 bases from J, with 8 bases between. Germline V gene sequence: CDR1 SEHNR, CDR2 FQNEAQ (reference sequence). CDR3 length equals 13 residues. Repertoires were generated with immunoSEQ multiplex PCR, while TCRdb's copy carries only in-frame clones and drops some. The sample has under 100,000 clones; more than 75% are singletons. Collection occurred without any documented infections or immune events in donors. Sequencing was done on a sample of blood. The chain carries TRBV7-9 and TRBJ1-2, with D maybe TRBD1 (5 bases). This sequence was found in a person aged 18 to 75 in good health. CDR3 bases: TGTGCCAGCAGCTTAGCGCAGGGAGATGGCTACACCTTC. Amino acids: CASSLAQGDGYTF.